This T cell receptor (beta chain) was profiled in a study of vaccination and CD4 T cells after COVID-19. Study as a whole: Investigators took post-vaccine samples a median 72 days after dose two, within a range of 14 to 241.

The Oncomine TCR Beta short-read assay was what sequenced the DNA obtained from cultured CD4+ T cells. TCRdb redid the calling of the PCR reads with MiXCR, one entry per CDR3 protein. The data contain about 4,000 distinct CDR3 sequences, 17% of them singletons. On this clonotype itself: Its antigen remains unidentified.

V lost 0 bases and J 8 bases, leaving 4 bases between the germline ends. The CDR3 runs 11 residues. Germline V gene sequence: CDR1 MNHNS, CDR2 SASEGT. Overall study findings and caveats: Convalescent patient numbers were relatively low, with no early post-infection timepoints. Reactive clone data from convalescent patients indicated a median of roughly 86% appearing only post-vaccination.

The treatment: roughly nine-day PBMC culture with coronavirus spike peptide pools or control peptides (ViraFEST assay). After more than 9 days of culture, CD4+ T cells were negatively selected. V and J are TRBV6-1 and TRBJ1-2; D ambiguous. The sequence derives from a human donor who had recovered from COVID-19. Sequencing used CD4+ T cells from blood, cultured in vitro. The CDR3 here is CASSEASGYTF. The CDR3, as DNA: TGTGCCAGCAGTGAAGCGAGCGGCTACACCTTC.